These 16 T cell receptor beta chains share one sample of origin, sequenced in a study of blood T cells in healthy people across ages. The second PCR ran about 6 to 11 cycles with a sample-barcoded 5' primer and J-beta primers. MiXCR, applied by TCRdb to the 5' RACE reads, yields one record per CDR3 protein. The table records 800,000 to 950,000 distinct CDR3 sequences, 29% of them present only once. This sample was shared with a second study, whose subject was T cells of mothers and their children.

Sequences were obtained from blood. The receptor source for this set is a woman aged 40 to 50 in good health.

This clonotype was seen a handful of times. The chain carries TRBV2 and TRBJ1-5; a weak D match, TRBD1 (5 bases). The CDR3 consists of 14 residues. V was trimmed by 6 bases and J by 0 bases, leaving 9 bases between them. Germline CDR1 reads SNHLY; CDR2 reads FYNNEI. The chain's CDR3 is CASRKDTSNQPQHF. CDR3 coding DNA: TGTGCCAGCAGGAAGGACACTAGCAATCAGCCCCAGCATTTT.

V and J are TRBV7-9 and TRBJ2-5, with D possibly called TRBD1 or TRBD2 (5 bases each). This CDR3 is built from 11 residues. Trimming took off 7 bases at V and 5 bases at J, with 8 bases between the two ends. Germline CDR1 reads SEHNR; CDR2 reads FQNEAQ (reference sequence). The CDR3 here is CASIEGETQYF. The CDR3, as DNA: TGTGCCAGCATCGAGGGGGAGACCCAGTACTTC. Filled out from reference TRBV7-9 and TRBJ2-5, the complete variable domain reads DTGVSQNPRHKITKRGQNVTFRCDPISEHNRLYWYRQTLGQGPEFLTYFQNEAQLEKSRLLSDRFSAERPKGSFSTLEIQRTEQGDSAMYLCASIEGETQYFGPGTRLLVL.

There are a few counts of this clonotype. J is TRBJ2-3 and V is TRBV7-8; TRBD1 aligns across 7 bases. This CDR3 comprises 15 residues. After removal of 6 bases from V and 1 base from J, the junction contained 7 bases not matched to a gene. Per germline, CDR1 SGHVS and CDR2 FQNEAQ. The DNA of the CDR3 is TGTGCCAGCAGGCGAGGGACAGACCGCACAGATACGCAGTATTTT. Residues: CASRRGTDRTDTQYF.

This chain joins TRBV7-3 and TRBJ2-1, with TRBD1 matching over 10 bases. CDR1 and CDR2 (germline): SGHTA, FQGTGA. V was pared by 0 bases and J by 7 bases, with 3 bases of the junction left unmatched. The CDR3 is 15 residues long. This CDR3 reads CASSLTGTGENEQFF. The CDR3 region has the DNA TGTGCCAGCAGCTTAACGGGGACAGGGGAGAATGAGCAGTTCTTC.

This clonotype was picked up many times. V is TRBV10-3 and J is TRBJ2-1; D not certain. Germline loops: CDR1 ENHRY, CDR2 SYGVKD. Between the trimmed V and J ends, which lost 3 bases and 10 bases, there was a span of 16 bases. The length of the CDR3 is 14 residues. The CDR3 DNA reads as TGTGCCATCAGTGATAGGACCCCCCCGAGCGAGCAGTTCTTC. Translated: CAISDRTPPSEQFF.

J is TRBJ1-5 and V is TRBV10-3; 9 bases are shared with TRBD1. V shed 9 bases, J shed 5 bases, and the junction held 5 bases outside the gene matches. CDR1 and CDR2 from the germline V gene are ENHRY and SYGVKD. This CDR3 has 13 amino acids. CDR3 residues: CAIGTGMDQPQHF. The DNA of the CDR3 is TGTGCCATAGGGACAGGGATGGATCAGCCCCAGCATTTT.

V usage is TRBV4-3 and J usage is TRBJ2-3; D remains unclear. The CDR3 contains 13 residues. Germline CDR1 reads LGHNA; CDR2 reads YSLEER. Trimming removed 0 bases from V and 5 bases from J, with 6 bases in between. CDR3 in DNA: TGCGCCAGCAGCCAAGACCCGCAAGATACGCAGTATTTT. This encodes CASSQDPQDTQYF.

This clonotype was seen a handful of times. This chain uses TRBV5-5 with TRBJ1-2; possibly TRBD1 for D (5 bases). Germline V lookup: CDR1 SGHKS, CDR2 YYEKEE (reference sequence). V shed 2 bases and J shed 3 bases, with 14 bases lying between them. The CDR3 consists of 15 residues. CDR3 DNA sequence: TGTGCCAGCAGCTTTCCGGGACTTATACACTATGGCTACACCTTC. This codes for CASSFPGLIHYGYTF.

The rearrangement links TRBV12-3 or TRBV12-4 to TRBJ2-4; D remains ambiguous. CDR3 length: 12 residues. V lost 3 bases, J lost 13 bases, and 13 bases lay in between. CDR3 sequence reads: CASSFIGYEQYF. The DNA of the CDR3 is TGTGCCAGCAGTTTTATAGGGTACGAACAGTACTTC.

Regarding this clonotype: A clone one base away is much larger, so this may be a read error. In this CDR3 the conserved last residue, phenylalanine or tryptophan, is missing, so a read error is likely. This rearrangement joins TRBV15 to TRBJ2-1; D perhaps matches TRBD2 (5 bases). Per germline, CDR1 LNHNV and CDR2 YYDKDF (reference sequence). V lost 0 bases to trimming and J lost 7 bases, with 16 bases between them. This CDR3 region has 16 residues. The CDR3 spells CATSRELTGLGNEQFL. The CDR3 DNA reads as TGTGCCACCAGCAGAGAGTTGACGGGATTAGGGAATGAGCAGTTCTTG.

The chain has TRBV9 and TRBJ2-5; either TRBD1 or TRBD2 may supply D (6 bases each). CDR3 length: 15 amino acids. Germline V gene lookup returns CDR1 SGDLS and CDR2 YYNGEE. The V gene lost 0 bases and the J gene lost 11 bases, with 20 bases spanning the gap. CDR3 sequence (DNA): TGTGCCAGCAGCGTAGCCCCGGGGGCCCCTGGAGAGCAGTACTTC. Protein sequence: CASSVAPGAPGEQYF.

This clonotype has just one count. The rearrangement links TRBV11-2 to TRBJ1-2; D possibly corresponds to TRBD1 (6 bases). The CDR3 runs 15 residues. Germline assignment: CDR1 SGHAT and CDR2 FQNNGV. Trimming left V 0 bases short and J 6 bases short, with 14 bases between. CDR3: CASSLEQGLGDGYTF. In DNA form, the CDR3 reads TGTGCCAGCAGCTTAGAGCAGGGGCTTGGTGATGGCTACACCTTC.

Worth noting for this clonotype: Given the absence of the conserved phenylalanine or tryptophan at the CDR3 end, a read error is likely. CDR3 residues: CASSLGWTGESYEQYL. The CDR3 bases are TGCGCCAGCAGCTTGGGGTGGACAGGGGAGTCCTACGAGCAGTACTTA. The V and J genes are TRBV5-1 and TRBJ2-7; TRBD1 aligns across 9 bases. This CDR3 spans 16 amino acids. Germline V gene lookup returns CDR1 SGHRS and CDR2 YFSETQ. Losses at the gene ends were 0 bases for V and 1 base for J; bases not matched to a gene: 5.

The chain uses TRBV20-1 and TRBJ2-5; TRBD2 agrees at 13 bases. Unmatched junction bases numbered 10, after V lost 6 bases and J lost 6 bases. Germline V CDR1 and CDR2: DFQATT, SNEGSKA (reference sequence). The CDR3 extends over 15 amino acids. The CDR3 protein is CSAALLAGGRKTQYF. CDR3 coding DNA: TGCAGTGCAGCCCTACTAGCGGGGGGGCGGAAGACCCAGTACTTC.

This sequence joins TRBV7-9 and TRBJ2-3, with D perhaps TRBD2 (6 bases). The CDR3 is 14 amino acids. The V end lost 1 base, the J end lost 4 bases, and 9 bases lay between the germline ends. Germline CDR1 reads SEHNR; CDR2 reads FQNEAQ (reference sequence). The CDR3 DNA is TGTGCCAGCAGCTTAGTGGCGGGGCCAGATACGCAGTATTTT. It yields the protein CASSLVAGPDTQYF.

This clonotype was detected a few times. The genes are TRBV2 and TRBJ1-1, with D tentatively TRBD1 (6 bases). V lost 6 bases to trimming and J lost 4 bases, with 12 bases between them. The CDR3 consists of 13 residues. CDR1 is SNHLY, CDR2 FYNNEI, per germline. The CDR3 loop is CASRSTGPTEAFF. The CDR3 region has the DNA TGTGCCAGCAGATCTACAGGGCCCACTGAAGCTTTCTTT.